Each of the 26 T cell receptor beta chains below was sequenced from the same sample in a study of blood T cells in healthy people across ages. Next came a second PCR, run for about 7 to 12 cycles, which used a sample-barcoded 5' primer along with a J-beta primer mix. Using its own MiXCR run on the 5' RACE reads, TCRdb lists one record per CDR3 protein. The sample includes over 1,300,000 distinct CDR3 sequences, approximately 59% of them seen just once. The specimen sequenced was blood. These TCRs come from a man aged 18 to 35 in good health.

The chain employs TRBV21-1 and TRBJ2-2; whether TRBD2, the table's D call, matches the DNA was not checked. TRBV21-1 is a recognized pseudogene. The CDR3 loop spans 17 amino acids. CDR3 in amino acids: CASSKKLERENTGELFF. In nucleotides, the CDR3 is TGTGCCAGCAGCAAAAAGTTGGAGCGGGAGAACACCGGGGAGCTGTTTTTT.

Only a few counts were recorded for this clonotype. V is TRBV4-1 and J is TRBJ2-1; 7 nucleotides align to TRBD2. Germline lookup yields CDR1 MGHRA and CDR2 YSYEKL. Trimming removed 0 bases from V and 10 bases from J; junction bases left unmatched: 12. The CDR3 totals 16 residues. The CDR3 here is CASSQELGLGDGEQFF. CDR3 DNA: TGCGCCAGCAGCCAAGAACTAGGACTAGGGGATGGCGAGCAGTTCTTC.

The chain is built from TRBV29-1 and TRBJ2-3; TRBD1 aligns across 7 bases. The germline CDR1 and CDR2 sequences are SQVTM and ANQGSEA. V was pared by 7 bases and J by 4 bases, with 8 bases of the junction left unmatched. The CDR3 has 13 residues. CDR3 residues: CSARQGTADTQYF. The DNA of the CDR3 is TGCAGCGCCAGACAGGGAACAGCAGATACGCAGTATTTT.

This clonotype has more than one count but fewer than ten. The chain uses TRBV6-5 and TRBJ2-4; D remains unclear. The CDR3 loop spans 16 amino acids. Per the germline V gene, CDR1 is MNHEY and CDR2 is SVGAGI. Trimming shortened V by 4 bases and J by 2 bases, and 15 bases separated the two germline ends. CDR3 residues: CASSFQFRASKNIQYF. Written as DNA, the CDR3 is TGTGCCAGCAGTTTCCAGTTCCGGGCCTCCAAAAACATTCAGTACTTC.

The chain joins TRBV12-3 or TRBV12-4 to TRBJ2-4, with 9 positions matching TRBD1. The CDR3 contains 15 residues. Trimming at V came to 7 bases and at J to 13 bases, leaving 17 bases not matched to a gene. CDR3 loop: CASTNRGQGAWEQYF. In DNA form, the CDR3 reads TGTGCCAGCACAAACCGGGGACAGGGCGCTTGGGAGCAGTACTTC.

This clonotype was observed many times. The CDR3 reads CASSPRDRQETQYF. The CDR3 DNA reads TGTGCCAGCAGCCCGCGGGACAGACAAGAGACCCAGTACTTC. The V and J genes are TRBV7-9 and TRBJ2-5; a possible D gene is TRBD1 (7 bases). CDR3 length: 14 residues. V lost 5 bases and J 2 bases, leaving 12 bases between the germline ends. Germline CDR1 and CDR2: SEHNR and FQNEAQ (reference sequence).

The chain carries TRBV12-3 or TRBV12-4 and TRBJ2-1, with TRBD1 matching 9 bases. This CDR3 region has 14 residues. V was clipped by 7 bases and J by 8 bases; unmatched bases: 9. The CDR3 is CASKSGTGFDEQFF. The CDR3 nucleotides read TGTGCCAGCAAAAGCGGGACAGGGTTTGATGAGCAGTTCTTC.

This clonotype was seen only a few times. The chain joins TRBV4-1 to TRBJ2-5; tentative D call: TRBD2 (5 bases). Trimming removed 6 bases at V and 0 bases at J, with 8 bases between. Germline V lookup: CDR1 MGHRA, CDR2 YSYEKL. The CDR3 is 13 amino acids. Written as DNA, the CDR3 is TGCGCCAGCAGGCGGACTTACCAAGAGACCCAGTACTTC. This translates into CASRRTYQETQYF.

In its sample, this clonotype was seen many times. This CDR3 reads CASSLGLSYEQYF. As DNA, the CDR3 is TGTGCCAGCAGCTTAGGCCTATCCTACGAGCAGTACTTC. The rearrangement uses TRBV27 and TRBJ2-7; D uncertain. In germline, CDR1 is MNHEY, CDR2 SMNVEV (reference sequence). The CDR3 spans 13 residues. Trimming pared 6 bases from V and 1 base from J, leaving 10 bases between.

The DNA for the CDR3 is TGTGCCAGCAGCTTGACTCCAGGATCATGGGCTAACTATGGCTACACCTTC. Translation: CASSLTPGSWANYGYTF. This chain joins TRBV5-6 and TRBJ1-2; no reliable D call. This CDR3 comprises 17 residues. With 1 base removed from V and 0 bases from J, the gap between germline ends came to 16 bases. The V gene's germline CDR1 is SGHDT and CDR2 YYEEEE.

The chain is built from TRBV4-1 and TRBJ2-5, with D possibly being TRBD2 (5 bases). Judging by the DNA end, TRBJ2-7 fits better; the J call may be wrong. This CDR3 contains 13 residues. Germline V gene data show CDR1 as MGHRA and CDR2 as YSYEKL. The CDR3 DNA reads TGCGCCAGCAGCCAAGGGCCGACTAACGAGCAGTACTTC. Translated: CASSQGPTNEQYF.

The chain couples TRBV14 to TRBJ2-4; D might be TRBD1 or TRBD2, each matching 5 bases. From germline, CDR1 is SGHDN and CDR2 FVKESK. The V end lost 3 bases, the J end lost 6 bases, and 12 bases lay between the germline ends. The CDR3 runs 14 residues. CDR3 sequence: CASSHEGSINIQYF. CDR3 DNA: TGTGCCAGCAGCCACGAGGGGAGTATAAACATTCAGTACTTC.

The chain employs TRBV10-3 and TRBJ2-5; possible D gene TRBD1, 6 bases. The CDR3 sequence is 16 residues long. Germline V gives CDR1 ENHRY, CDR2 SYGVKD. Trimming cost V 5 bases and J 4 bases, with 20 bases left between them. The CDR3 spells CAISSQGRVSGETQYF. The CDR3 DNA reads as TGTGCCATCAGTTCACAGGGTCGGGTCAGTGGAGAGACCCAGTACTTC.

This clonotype was seen a few times. The genes are TRBV7-9 and TRBJ2-4; 7 nucleotides line up with TRBD1. The V gene end was trimmed by 1 base and the J gene end by 1 base; junction bases not matched to a gene: 4. Germline CDR1 reads SEHNR; CDR2 reads FQNEAQ (reference sequence). CDR3 length equals 16 residues. The CDR3 region has the DNA TGTGCCAGCAGCTTAGGGCAGGGGGTCGCCAAAAACATTCAGTACTTC. Translated, it gives CASSLGQGVAKNIQYF. Using reference TRBV7-9 and TRBJ2-4 for the parts outside the CDR3, the full variable domain is DTGVSQNPRHKITKRGQNVTFRCDPISEHNRLYWYRQTLGQGPEFLTYFQNEAQLEKSRLLSDRFSAERPKGSFSTLEIQRTEQGDSAMYLCASSLGQGVAKNIQYFGAGTRLSVL.

Concerning this clonotype: This could be a read error, since a much larger clone is one nucleotide away. The chain uses TRBV6-4 and TRBJ2-1; D is perhaps TRBD2 (6 bases). This CDR3 region has 15 residues. Germline V CDR1 and CDR2: MRHNA, SNTAGT. The CDR3 nucleotides are TGTGCCAGCAGTGACGGAGCGGGCTCCTACAGTGAGCAGTTCTTC. Its protein product is CASSDGAGSYSEQFF.

This chain joins TRBV20-1 and TRBJ2-7; D might be TRBD2 (7 bases). CDR1 is DFQATT and CDR2 is SNEGSKA in the germline V gene (reference sequence). Trimming took off 2 bases at V and 2 bases at J, with 13 bases between the two ends. The CDR3 runs to 14 residues. The CDR3 region has the DNA TGCAGTGCTAGAAGGGGGGAGGGGGCCTACGAGCAGTACTTC. Translating gives CSARRGEGAYEQYF.

The chain recombines TRBV7-6 with TRBJ1-1; no clear D. Germline V CDR1 and CDR2: SGHVS, FNYEAQ. CDR3 length: 16 residues. The V gene lost 0 bases and the J gene lost 0 bases, with 11 bases spanning the gap. The CDR3 reads CASSLAQWTVNTEAFF. The DNA of the CDR3 is TGTGCCAGCAGCTTAGCTCAATGGACGGTGAACACTGAAGCTTTCTTT.

V is TRBV28 and J is TRBJ2-1; 7 bases map to TRBD1. Germline V gene data show CDR1 as MDHEN and CDR2 as SYDVKM. The CDR3 contains 17 residues. After removal of 6 bases from V and 7 bases from J, the junction contained 18 bases not matched to a gene. The CDR3 DNA reads TGTGCCAGCAGAACAGGGGATAGGGTTATTTCGTATAATGAGCAGTTCTTC. This codes for CASRTGDRVISYNEQFF.

This chain uses TRBV27 with TRBJ2-1; TRBD1 matches 12 bases. CDR1 is MNHEY and CDR2 is SMNVEV in the germline V gene (reference sequence). The CDR3 is 16 residues long. With 4 bases clipped from V and 8 bases from J, the junction kept 9 bases outside the gene matches. Here the CDR3 DNA reads TGTGCCAGCAGTTCGGGACAGGGGGCTAGATTGGATGAGCAGTTCTTC. Its translation is CASSSGQGARLDEQFF.

The chain couples TRBV27 to TRBJ2-1; TRBD2 matches at 7 bases. The junction had 1 base not matched to a gene; V was cut back by 8 bases and J by 0 bases. Germline V gives CDR1 MNHEY, CDR2 SMNVEV (reference sequence). The CDR3 contains 13 residues. CDR3 nucleotide sequence: TGTGCCAGCCGGGACTACTCCTACAATGAGCAGTTCTTC. It encodes CASRDYSYNEQFF.

The chain uses TRBV29-1 and TRBJ2-4; TRBD2 matches at 13 bases. The J call may be faulty, since TRBJ2-7 better matches the DNA end. This CDR3 has 13 residues. The germline V gene has CDR1 SQVTM and CDR2 ANQGSEA. The CDR3: CSALTSGRYEQYF. DNA of the CDR3: TGCAGCGCGCTGACTAGCGGGAGGTACGAGCAGTACTTC.

With respect to this clonotype: An end of the junction does not agree with germline; a read error may underlie this. The chain recombines TRBV6-6 with TRBJ1-1; no reliable D call. The germline V gene has CDR1 MNHNY and CDR2 SVGAGI (reference sequence). The CDR3 totals 12 residues. The CDR3 sequence: CVSSYSGTEAFF. CDR3 DNA: TGTGTCAGCAGTTACTCCGGGACTGAAGCTTTCTTT.

The chain couples TRBV20-1 to TRBJ2-2, with D tentatively TRBD2 (6 bases). Germline V gene sequence: CDR1 DFQATT, CDR2 SNEGSKA (reference sequence). V lost 0 bases and J lost 13, with 24 bases in between. The CDR3 is made up of 16 amino acids. CDR3 amino acids: CSAREGSRRDGGGLFF. CDR3 bases: TGCAGTGCTAGAGAAGGCAGCCGGAGGGACGGTGGTGGGCTGTTTTTT.

V is TRBV7-2 and J is TRBJ2-5; D may be TRBD2 (6 bases). The CDR3 consists of 15 residues. Per the germline V gene, CDR1 is SGHTA and CDR2 is FQGNSA. V was cut by 0 bases and J by 2 bases, with 10 bases left in between. The CDR3 here is CASSLAGRGQETQYF. In nucleotides, the CDR3 is TGTGCCAGCAGCTTAGCCGGGCGGGGTCAAGAGACCCAGTACTTC.

J is TRBJ2-1 and V is TRBV20-1; D possibly corresponds to TRBD2 (6 bases). CDR1 and CDR2 from the germline V gene are DFQATT and SNEGSKA (reference sequence). V lost 1 base and J 6 bases, leaving 16 bases between the germline ends. The CDR3 is made up of 15 amino acids. CDR3 sequence reads: CSARVSVAGSNEQFF. CDR3 nucleotides: TGCAGTGCTAGAGTGAGCGTTGCGGGGTCCAATGAGCAGTTCTTC.

The chain has TRBV29-1 and TRBJ2-7; 9 nucleotides agree with TRBD2. Germline lookup yields CDR1 SQVTM and CDR2 ANQGSEA. The length of the CDR3 is 17 residues. The V segment lost 1 base and the J segment 2 bases; nucleotides outside the gene matches: 12. CDR3 sequence (DNA): TGCAGCGTTGAAGGTTTAGACCCTAGCGGGGTTACCTACGAGCAGTACTTC. Translated, it gives CSVEGLDPSGVTYEQYF.